This entry lists 27 T cell receptor beta chains sequenced from one sample in a study of brain T cells in children with intractable seizures. The assay was immunoSEQ multiplex PCR, and TCRdb's table has in-frame clones only and misses some. The sample has roughly 23,000 clones, roughly 92% seen once. Sequenced here: peripheral blood, sampled at surgery. The receptors were sampled from a boy aged 5-17 years with focal cortical dysplasia and intractable seizures.

V gene TRBV10-3 combines with J gene TRBJ2-7; 8 bases line up with TRBD1. The CDR3 consists of 13 residues. Germline assignment: CDR1 ENHRY and CDR2 SYGVKD. J lost 4 bases, V lost 10 bases, and 9 bases had no gene match. The CDR3 DNA follows: TGTGCCACCAGCCGGGACAGGACGTACGAGCAGTACGTC. The encoded protein is CATSRDRTYEQYV.

This chain joins TRBV2 and TRBJ2-1; D is undetermined. V was trimmed by 6 bases and J by 9 bases, leaving 12 bases between them. The germline V gene encodes CDR1 SNHLY and CDR2 FYNNEI. This CDR3 has 12 amino acids. In DNA, the CDR3 is TGTGCCAGCAGGGCCCCCGATACTGAGCAGTTCTTC. Its translation is CASRAPDTEQFF.

The CDR3 DNA is TGTGCCAGCTCACCAATTCCCCAGGGGGCAAGCAATCAGCCCCAGCATTTT. Translated, it gives CASSPIPQGASNQPQHF. This chain connects TRBV18 to TRBJ1-5; TRBD1 aligns across 8 bases. V gave up 2 bases and J gave up 1 base; unmatched junction bases: 7. The CDR3 consists of 17 residues. Per the germline V gene, CDR1 is KGHSH and CDR2 is LQKENI.

Remarks on this clone: One junction end disagrees with the germline gene, perhaps due to a read error. The J gene is TRBJ2-2, the V gene TRBV27; D is perhaps TRBD1 (5 bases). Germline-derived CDR1 and CDR2 are MNHEY and SMNVEV (reference sequence). This CDR3 region has 15 residues. The DNA for the CDR3 is TGTGCCAGCAGTTTGTGGGGCGTGAACTCCGGGGAGCTGTTTTTT. Encoded protein: CASSLWGVNSGELFF.

V gene TRBV5-5 combines with J gene TRBJ1-4, with D unclear. Trimming shortened V by 3 bases and J by 6 bases, and 9 bases separated the two germline ends. This CDR3 spans 13 amino acids. Germline loops: CDR1 SGHKS, CDR2 YYEKEE (reference sequence). CDR3 loop: CASSYSWDEKLFF. CDR3 DNA sequence: TGTGCCAGCAGCTACTCCTGGGATGAAAAACTGTTTTTT.

Worth noting for this clone: One end of the junction is discordant with germline, which a read error may explain. V is TRBV27 and J is TRBJ2-5, with TRBD2 matching 8 bases. The germline gives CDR1 MNHEY, CDR2 SMNVEV (reference sequence). The CDR3 is 15 amino acids. DNA of the CDR3: TGTGCCGGCAGTCCCCCGCGGGGGGAGCAAGAGACCCAGTACTTC. Protein sequence: CAGSPPRGEQETQYF.

The count of this clone is one. The V and J genes are TRBV11-2 and TRBJ2-7; D call uncertain. Per germline, CDR1 SGHAT and CDR2 FQNNGV. The CDR3 is made up of 13 amino acids. V was clipped by 2 bases and J by 1 base, with 6 bases between them. Here the CDR3 DNA reads TGTGCCAGCAGCTTATCCAGATCCTACGAGCAGTACTTC. Translating gives CASSLSRSYEQYF. Looking up the rest from reference TRBV11-2 and TRBJ2-7 gives the full variable domain: EAGVAQSPRYKIIEKRQSVAFWCNPISGHATLYWYQQILGQGPKLLIQFQNNGVVDDSQLPKDRFSAERLKGVDSTLKIQPAKLEDSAVYLCASSLSRSYEQYFGPGTRLTVT.

The CDR3 loop is CASSRQSEAFF. The CDR3, as DNA: TGTGCCAGCTCGCGACAGAGTGAAGCTTTCTTT. This sequence joins TRBV18 and TRBJ1-1; D may be TRBD1 (5 bases). CDR3 length: 11 residues. V was shortened by 6 bases and J by 7 bases, with 9 bases between the two germline ends. Germline CDR1 is KGHSH and CDR2 is LQKENI.

The gene calls are TRBV13 and TRBJ1-1; no reliable D call. Germline CDR1 reads PRHDT; CDR2 reads FYEKMQ (reference sequence). The CDR3 has 14 residues. The V end lost 1 base, the J end lost 3 bases, and 9 bases lay between the germline ends. CDR3 amino acids: CASSLAGSDTEAFF. The CDR3 DNA is TGTGCCAGCAGCTTAGCTGGGTCGGACACTGAAGCTTTCTTT. The full variable domain, in which reference TRBV13 and TRBJ1-1 provide the parts outside the CDR3, is AAGVIQSPRHLIKEKRETATLKCYPIPRHDTVYWYQQGPGQDPQFLISFYEKMQSDKGSIPDRFSAQQFSDYHSELNMSSLELGDSALYFCASSLAGSDTEAFFGQGTRLTVV.

The genes are TRBV9 and TRBJ2-1; D uncertain. This CDR3 is built from 14 residues. Germline V lookup: CDR1 SGDLS, CDR2 YYNGEE. V was clipped by 0 bases and J by 1 base, with 5 bases between them. The CDR3 nucleotides are TGTGCCAGCAGCGTAGACAGATCCTACAATGAGCAGTTCTTC. Its translation: CASSVDRSYNEQFF.

The chain joins TRBV3-1 (or the pseudogene TRBV3-2) to TRBJ1-6, with unresolved D. V was clipped by 1 base and J by 7 bases, with 5 bases between them. The CDR3 has 13 amino acids. The germline V gene has CDR1 LGHDT and CDR2 YNNKEL (reference sequence). The CDR3 region is CASSQVSNSPLHF. The DNA for the CDR3 is TGTGCCAGCAGCCAAGTATCCAATTCACCCCTCCACTTT.

The gene calls are TRBV7-7 and TRBJ1-2; the match to TRBD1 covers 7 bases. CDR3 length: 16 amino acids. Germline V lookup: CDR1 SSHAT, CDR2 FNYEAQ (reference sequence). With V trimmed by 1 base and J by 2 bases, 7 bases remained unmatched. The CDR3 nucleotides are TGTGCCAGCAGCTTAGGAGCGATCAGGGGGAACTATGGCTACACCTTC. This translates into CASSLGAIRGNYGYTF.

This rearrangement joins TRBV9 to TRBJ1-3, with 8 nucleotides matching TRBD1. The germline CDR1 and CDR2 sequences are SGDLS and YYNGEE. V lost 0 bases and J lost 8; bases outside the gene matches: 7. This CDR3 contains 15 residues. The CDR3 sequence: CASSVAHARGHTIYF. The CDR3 DNA sequence: TGTGCCAGCAGCGTAGCCCACGCCAGGGGGCACACCATATATTTT.

The chain joins TRBV5-4 to TRBJ2-2, with TRBD2 as a possible D gene (5 bases). Deletions cut 3 bases from V and 8 bases from J, with 17 bases between. There are 15 residues in the CDR3. CDR1 SGHNT and CDR2 YYREEE come from the germline V gene (reference sequence). CDR3 in amino acids: CASSSDPGGPGELFF. DNA for the CDR3: TGTGCCAGCAGCTCGGATCCTGGCGGGCCGGGGGAGCTGTTTTTT. The whole variable domain, filled in from reference TRBV5-4 and TRBJ2-2, reads ETGVTQSPTHLIKTRGQQVTLRCSSQSGHNTVSWYQQALGQGPQFIFQYYREEENGRGNFPPRFSGLQFPNYSSELNVNALELDDSALYLCASSSDPGGPGELFFGEGSRLTVL.

This chain uses TRBV24-1 with TRBJ1-2; 9 bases line up with TRBD1. After removal of 8 bases from V and 0 bases from J, the junction contained 9 bases not matched to a gene. Germline V gene sequence: CDR1 KGHDR, CDR2 SFDVKD. The length of the CDR3 is 16 residues. The CDR3 loop reads CATIRTGAIANYGYTF. The CDR3 DNA reads TGTGCCACCATTCGGACAGGGGCGATAGCTAACTATGGCTACACCTTC.

V gene TRBV7-9 combines with J gene TRBJ1-6, with unresolved D. The CDR3 spans 18 residues. Germline CDR1 SEHNR, CDR2 FQNEAQ (reference sequence). Trimming took off 0 bases at V and 0 bases at J, with 12 bases between the two ends. CDR3 sequence reads: CASSLAVLRSSYNSPLHF. The CDR3, as DNA: TGTGCCAGCAGCTTAGCGGTGTTGAGGAGCTCCTATAATTCACCCCTCCACTTT. Looking up the rest from reference TRBV7-9 and TRBJ1-6 gives the full variable domain: DTGVSQNPRHKITKRGQNVTFRCDPISEHNRLYWYRQTLGQGPEFLTYFQNEAQLEKSRLLSDRFSAERPKGSFSTLEIQRTEQGDSAMYLCASSLAVLRSSYNSPLHFGNGTRLTVT.

The chain combines TRBV21-1 with TRBJ1-6; TRBD1 is taken as the D call from the table, unchecked against the DNA. TRBV21-1 is an annotated pseudogene. The CDR3 length is 16 residues. The CDR3 loop reads CASSLCRRTAGPPLHF. CDR3 in DNA: TGTGCCAGCAGCCTATGCCGGAGGACAGCCGGACCACCCCTCCACTTT.

The chain employs TRBV7-9 and TRBJ1-6, with D unclear. The CDR3 has 14 amino acids. CDR1 SEHNR and CDR2 FQNEAQ come from the germline V gene (reference sequence). Trimming left V 4 bases short and J 11 bases short, with 15 bases between. The CDR3, as DNA: TGTGCCAGCAGCTCCAGAGGGAGCGGCCCACCCCTCCACTTT. Its protein product is CASSSRGSGPPLHF.

This chain joins TRBV27 and TRBJ2-1, with 9 bases that match TRBD1. There are 14 residues in the CDR3. Germline lookup yields CDR1 MNHEY and CDR2 SMNVEV (reference sequence). Losses at the gene ends were 1 base for V and 7 bases for J; bases not matched to a gene: 2. The CDR3 loop is CASSLFGTGNEQFF. For the CDR3, the DNA is TGTGCCAGCAGTTTATTTGGGACAGGGAATGAGCAGTTCTTC.

The J gene is TRBJ1-6, the V gene TRBV5-1, with D maybe TRBD1 (5 bases). With 3 bases removed from V and 9 bases from J, the gap between germline ends came to 16 bases. In germline, CDR1 is SGHRS, CDR2 YFSETQ. The length of the CDR3 is 15 residues. Here the CDR3 DNA reads TGCGCCAGCAGCTATCAAACAGGTTTGGGTTCACCCCTCCACTTT. It codes for CASSYQTGLGSPLHF.

The chain links TRBV6-5 to TRBJ1-2, with D perhaps matching TRBD1 (5 bases). V dropped 5 bases and J dropped 8 bases, with 9 bases sitting between them. The length of the CDR3 is 11 residues. Germline V gene sequence: CDR1 MNHEY, CDR2 SVGAGI. CDR3 DNA sequence: TGTGCCAGCAGTCCCGGACAAGGCTACACCTTC. Amino acids: CASSPGQGYTF.

The chain uses TRBV7-9 and TRBJ2-2; 8 bases agree with TRBD2. This CDR3 contains 16 residues. Per germline, CDR1 SEHNR and CDR2 FQNEAQ (reference sequence). V shed 5 bases, J shed 6 bases, and the junction held 11 bases outside the gene matches. Here the CDR3 reads CASSDGTGGPPGELFF. The CDR3, as DNA: TGTGCCAGCAGCGATGGAACGGGGGGGCCCCCCGGGGAGCTGTTTTTT.

This clone was seen only once. The chain carries TRBV15 and TRBJ2-1; 11 positions agree with TRBD2. V lost 3 bases and J lost 3; bases outside the gene matches: 4. Germline values: CDR1 LNHNV, CDR2 YYDKDF (reference sequence). The CDR3 contains 16 residues. This chain's CDR3 is CATSSSSGRVYNEQFF. For the CDR3, the DNA is TGTGCCACCAGCAGTAGTAGCGGGAGGGTCTACAATGAGCAGTTCTTC.

The rearrangement links TRBV4-1 to TRBJ2-2, with 11 positions matching TRBD2. Germline assignment: CDR1 MGHRA and CDR2 YSYEKL. With V trimmed by 1 base and J by 1 base, 14 bases remained unmatched. This CDR3 has 21 amino acids. The CDR3 bases are TGCGCCAGCAGCCAAGTCCGCGCTCTAGCGGGGGGACGAAAGAACACCGGGGAGCTGTTTTTT. Translation gives CASSQVRALAGGRKNTGELFF.

The V call is TRBV5-1, the J call TRBJ2-3; unclear D gene. From germline, CDR1 is SGHRS and CDR2 YFSETQ. The CDR3 is made up of 13 amino acids. Between the trimmed V and J ends, which lost 1 base and 3 bases, there was a span of 6 bases. The DNA of the CDR3 is TGCGCCAGCAGCTTGTTGCCTACAGATACGCAGTATTTT. This gives the protein CASSLLPTDTQYF.

The chain employs TRBV20-1 and TRBJ2-1; either TRBD1 or TRBD2 may supply D (6 bases each). The CDR3 contains 11 residues. Per germline, CDR1 DFQATT and CDR2 SNEGSKA (reference sequence). V lost 6 bases to trimming and J lost 7 bases, with 10 bases between them. This CDR3 reads CSAKGGNEQFF. In nucleotides, the CDR3 is TGCAGTGCCAAAGGGGGGAATGAGCAGTTCTTC.

The rearrangement uses TRBV6-2 or TRBV6-3 and TRBJ2-7, with D tentatively TRBD2 (6 bases). V lost 6 bases, J lost 6 bases, and 21 bases lay in between. Germline values: CDR1 MNHEY, CDR2 SVGEGT. This CDR3 is built from 15 residues. The CDR3 loop is CASSLLARRLGEQYV. CDR3 DNA: TGTGCCAGCAGCCTCCTAGCGAGACGCCTTGGCGAGCAGTACGTC.